These 24 T cell receptor beta chains share one sample of origin, sequenced in a study of T cell responses to AZD1222 COVID-19 vaccine. Produced via immunoSEQ multiplex PCR; TCRdb's table is partial and in-frame only. The data contain about 79,000 clones, roughly 94% of them seen just once; the ten biggest clones take up approximately 7%. This material consisted of peripheral blood, taken on day 0 of MenACWY control vaccination. The receptors originated from an adult in good health.

This clone occurred a few times. The chain couples TRBV7-9 to TRBJ2-7, with D perhaps matching TRBD2 (6 bases). CDR3 length equals 15 residues. V was pared by 3 bases and J by 0 bases, with 12 bases between. Germline V gene lookup returns CDR1 SEHNR and CDR2 FQNEAQ (reference sequence). The CDR3 is CASSLGTLASYEQYF. In DNA, the CDR3 is TGTGCCAGCAGCTTGGGGACTTTAGCCTCCTACGAGCAGTACTTC. The complete variable domain, with remaining parts taken from reference TRBV7-9 and TRBJ2-7, reads DTGVSQNPRHKITKRGQNVTFRCDPISEHNRLYWYRQTLGQGPEFLTYFQNEAQLEKSRLLSDRFSAERPKGSFSTLEIQRTEQGDSAMYLCASSLGTLASYEQYFGPGTRLTVT.

In this sample, this clone turned up once. The chain has TRBV4-3 and TRBJ2-5, with a tentative D call TRBD1 (6 bases). Per germline, CDR1 LGHNA and CDR2 YSLEER. Trimming pared 0 bases from V and 7 bases from J, leaving 21 bases between. CDR3 size: 17 residues. The CDR3 nucleotides are TGCGCCAGCAGCCAAGATCCCCCGGACAGTACTCGCGGGACCCAGTACTTC. Residues: CASSQDPPDSTRGTQYF.

The chain joins TRBV2 to TRBJ2-7; 11 positions match TRBD2. CDR1 and CDR2 from the germline V gene are SNHLY and FYNNEI. The V gene end was trimmed by 6 bases and the J gene end by 4 bases; junction bases not matched to a gene: 8. The CDR3 runs 15 residues. The CDR3 bases are TGTGCCAGCAGCAATGTAGCGGGGGGGCGGTACGAGCAGTACTTC. Translating gives CASSNVAGGRYEQYF.

The chain is built from TRBV27 and TRBJ1-4; TRBD1 matches at 7 bases. V dropped 6 bases and J dropped 7; count of bases not matched to a gene: 14. Per the germline V gene, CDR1 is MNHEY and CDR2 is SMNVEV (reference sequence). This CDR3 region has 16 residues. The chain's CDR3 is CASRALDRARGEKLFF. Written as DNA, the CDR3 is TGTGCCAGCAGGGCCCTAGACAGGGCTCGGGGTGAAAAACTGTTTTTT.

V is TRBV18 and J is TRBJ2-2; D might be TRBD2 (5 bases). This CDR3 contains 16 residues. The V gene lost 3 bases and the J gene lost 2 bases, with 13 bases spanning the gap. Germline V gene sequence: CDR1 KGHSH, CDR2 LQKENI. The CDR3, as DNA: TGTGCCAGCTCACCCCAATCCCGGGGAAACACCGGGGAGCTGTTTTTT. It encodes CASSPQSRGNTGELFF.

The chain has TRBV10-3 and TRBJ1-1; TRBD1 is a possible D gene (5 bases). Germline-derived CDR1 and CDR2 are ENHRY and SYGVKD. The CDR3 is 13 residues long. The germline V and J ends were trimmed by 4 bases and 0 bases, with 6 bases remaining between them. The CDR3 loop reads CAISAGMNTEAFF. The CDR3 coding sequence is TGTGCCATCAGTGCAGGGATGAACACTGAAGCTTTCTTT.

The chain is built from TRBV19 and TRBJ2-3; D may be TRBD1 or TRBD2 (6 bases each). Trimming took 7 bases from V and 4 from J, leaving 12 bases between them. CDR1 is LNHDA, CDR2 SQIVND, per germline (reference sequence). The CDR3 has 13 residues. This CDR3 reads CASTPRGADTQYF. DNA for the CDR3: TGTGCCAGTACTCCTAGGGGGGCAGATACGCAGTATTTT.

The genes are TRBV7-3 and TRBJ2-1; D unresolved. This CDR3 is built from 19 residues. Looked up from germline, CDR1 is SGHTA and CDR2 is FQGTGA. V was clipped by 4 bases and J by 5 bases, with 27 bases between them. CDR3 sequence (DNA): TGTGCCAGCAGCTCCCCGGAGCGTATCTTCGTGCCGCAAAACAATGAGCAGTTCTTC. Protein: CASSSPERIFVPQNNEQFF.

CDR3 sequence (DNA): TGTGCCAGTAGTATGAGGTTGGGGAGCTCCTACGAGCAGTACTTC. Translation gives CASSMRLGSSYEQYF. The chain links TRBV19 to TRBJ2-7; a weak D match, TRBD2 (5 bases). The germline gives CDR1 LNHDA, CDR2 SQIVND (reference sequence). Trimming removed 3 bases at V and 0 bases at J, with 12 bases between. The CDR3 is 15 amino acids.

V gene TRBV11-2 combines with J gene TRBJ2-7, with D perhaps matching TRBD2 (6 bases). The CDR3 totals 15 residues. In germline, CDR1 is SGHAT, CDR2 FQNNGV. V dropped 5 bases and J dropped 6 bases, with 20 bases sitting between them. The CDR3, as DNA: TGTGCCAGCAGCCTCTCCGGACTAACTGGAGGCGAGCAGTACTTC. It codes for CASSLSGLTGGEQYF.

This chain connects TRBV28 to TRBJ1-1, with D uncertain. The CDR3 has 15 amino acids. Germline V gene lookup returns CDR1 MDHEN and CDR2 SYDVKM. V was cut by 7 bases and J by 1 base, with 16 bases left in between. In DNA form, the CDR3 reads TGTGCCAGCATATCCGGGGATCTGGGGAACACTGAAGCTTTCTTT. Its protein is CASISGDLGNTEAFF.

The chain employs TRBV7-2 and TRBJ1-2; a possible D gene is TRBD1 (5 bases). Per the germline V gene, CDR1 is SGHTA and CDR2 is FQGNSA. The CDR3 spans 14 residues. The V gene lost 3 bases and the J gene lost 8 bases, with 16 bases spanning the gap. The CDR3 DNA reads TGTGCCAGCAGCTTCCGGGACGACATTGGAGGCTACACCTTC. It codes for CASSFRDDIGGYTF.

This clone was observed once. The gene calls are TRBV4-3 and TRBJ2-2; 9 bases are shared with TRBD1. There are 17 residues in the CDR3. In germline, CDR1 is LGHNA, CDR2 YSLEER. V shed 0 bases, J shed 2 bases, and the junction held 4 bases outside the gene matches. The CDR3 nucleotides read TGCGCCAGCAGCCAAGAACAGGGGGCGCATAACACCGGGGAGCTGTTTTTT. It yields the protein CASSQEQGAHNTGELFF.

The chain employs TRBV30 and TRBJ1-1; TRBD1 might be the D (6 bases). This CDR3 is built from 13 residues. The germline V and J ends were trimmed by 3 bases and 1 base, with 9 bases remaining between them. Looked up from germline, CDR1 is GTSNPN and CDR2 is SVGIG (reference sequence). CDR3 protein: CAWRQTGNTEAFF. In DNA form, the CDR3 reads TGTGCCTGGAGACAGACAGGGAACACTGAAGCTTTCTTT. Looking up the rest from reference TRBV30 and TRBJ1-1 gives the full variable domain: SQTIHQWPATLVQPVGSPLSLECTVEGTSNPNLYWYRQAAGRGLQLLFYSVGIGQISSEVPQNLSASRPQDRQFILSSKKLLLSDSGFYLCAWRQTGNTEAFFGQGTRLTVV.

The chain links TRBV19 to TRBJ1-2; 10 positions agree with TRBD1. This CDR3 has 13 residues. V lost 4 bases, J lost 7 bases, and 3 bases stayed unmatched. Germline V gives CDR1 LNHDA, CDR2 SQIVND (reference sequence). CDR3 DNA: TGTGCCAGTAGTAGGACAGGGGGTCCTGGCTACACCTTC. Its protein product is CASSRTGGPGYTF.

The chain links TRBV15 to TRBJ2-5; TRBD1 matches 10 bases. This CDR3 spans 17 amino acids. V was pared by 1 base and J by 4 bases, with 9 bases of the junction left unmatched. Germline V gene lookup returns CDR1 LNHNV and CDR2 YYDKDF (reference sequence). The CDR3 sequence: CATSRGPPGTGVETQYF. CDR3 nucleotide sequence: TGTGCCACCAGCAGAGGGCCCCCCGGGACAGGGGTAGAGACCCAGTACTTC.

The gene calls are TRBV7-3 and TRBJ1-1; 12 nucleotides match TRBD1. V lost 5 bases to trimming and J lost 4 bases; unmatched junction nucleotides: 5. Germline V gives CDR1 SGHTA, CDR2 FQGTGA. CDR3 length equals 15 residues. This CDR3 is CASSLGQGAPTEAFF. CDR3 bases: TGTGCCAGCAGCCTGGGACAGGGGGCGCCCACTGAAGCTTTCTTT.

This clone appeared once. This chain links TRBV5-6 with TRBJ2-3; a weak D match, TRBD2 (5 bases). The germline V gene encodes CDR1 SGHDT and CDR2 YYEEEE. V dropped 3 bases and J dropped 5 bases, with 16 bases sitting between them. This CDR3 spans 15 amino acids. CDR3 coding DNA: TGTGCCAGCAGCTCGACCATGAGGGTCCGAGATACGCAGTATTTT. Residues: CASSSTMRVRDTQYF.

This clone appeared a single time. The gene calls are TRBV3-1 (or the pseudogene TRBV3-2) and TRBJ2-7, with 11 positions matching TRBD2. J was trimmed by 0 bases and V by 2 bases; bases with no gene match: 18. Germline assignment: CDR1 LGHDT and CDR2 YNNKEL (reference sequence). CDR3 length: 21 residues. The CDR3: CASSQPAGLLAGGASSYEQYF. The CDR3 DNA is TGTGCCAGCAGCCAACCCGCCGGTCTGCTAGCGGGGGGTGCCAGCTCCTACGAGCAGTACTTC.

V is TRBV28 and J is TRBJ2-1; 7 bases agree with TRBD2. Germline CDR1 and CDR2: MDHEN and SYDVKM. With 8 bases clipped from V and 0 bases from J, the junction kept 4 bases outside the gene matches. This CDR3 contains 14 residues. The CDR3 protein is CASRASGSYNEQFF. CDR3 bases: TGTGCCAGCCGGGCTAGCGGCTCCTACAATGAGCAGTTCTTC.

The V call is TRBV11-2, the J call TRBJ2-2; 8 bases align to TRBD2. V lost 8 bases and J lost 6; bases outside the gene matches: 2. Germline V CDR1 and CDR2: SGHAT, FQNNGV. The CDR3 has 12 residues. CDR3 coding DNA: TGTGCCAGCCGGGAGGGCGCCGGGGAGCTGTTTTTT. Its translation is CASREGAGELFF.

This chain links TRBV19 with TRBJ2-5; 12 bases map to TRBD1. CDR3 length: 17 amino acids. The germline CDR1 and CDR2 sequences are LNHDA and SQIVND (reference sequence). V dropped 5 bases and J dropped 7; count of bases not matched to a gene: 14. CDR3 loop: CASSPGRDRGLLATQYF. The CDR3 DNA follows: TGTGCCAGTAGTCCTGGCCGGGACAGGGGGCTGTTGGCGACCCAGTACTTC.

J is TRBJ2-2 and V is TRBV29-1; 8 nucleotides match TRBD1. CDR3 length: 15 residues. J was trimmed by 2 bases and V by 6 bases; bases with no gene match: 8. Germline CDR1 reads SQVTM; CDR2 reads ANQGSEA. DNA for the CDR3: TGCAGCGTAGCAGGACAGGGCCAAAACACCGGGGAGCTGTTTTTT. This translates into CSVAGQGQNTGELFF.

The chain combines TRBV11-2 with TRBJ2-3, with a weak D call TRBD2 (7 bases). The CDR3 sequence is 15 residues long. CDR1 SGHAT and CDR2 FQNNGV come from the germline V gene. Between the trimmed V and J ends, which lost 3 bases and 2 bases, there was a span of 12 bases. The chain's CDR3 is CASSFRAGATDTQYF. CDR3 DNA sequence: TGTGCCAGCAGCTTCCGTGCGGGGGCCACAGATACGCAGTATTTT.